This TCR beta chain stems from a study of regulatory T cells in long-lasting Graves disease. As for this clonotype: Its antigen is as yet unknown.

Trimming took 3 bases from V and 6 from J, leaving 9 bases between them. Germline V gene sequence: CDR1 DFQATT, CDR2 SNEGSKA (reference sequence). The CDR3 length is 12 residues. Notes on the study in general: Repertoires from persistent disease leaned toward TRBV28, TRBJ1-2 and TRBJ2-5.

Researchers made TCR beta libraries by using iRepertoire HTBI primers and running Arm-PCR on CDR3 regions. TCRdb redid the calling of the multiplex PCR reads with MiXCR, one entry per CDR3 protein. The sample gives approximately 500,000 distinct CDR3 sequences, roughly 21% of which show up once; about 6.6% is in the top ten. Documented time point: persistent/refractory GD, antithyroid drugs over 5 years with positive TRAb. Following extraction of RNA from PBMCs, that RNA was used to make the TCR library. Diagnosis followed American Thyroid Association guidelines for Graves' disease. This receptor was obtained from a female donor with Graves disease. The V gene is TRBV20-1, the J gene TRBJ1-5; D is undetermined. The sample in question was peripheral blood mononuclear cells (PBMCs), obtained when the disease was refractory, from a patient treated with antithyroid drugs. CDR3 DNA: TGCAGTGCTAGTTATTGGGGTCAGCCCCAGCATTTT. Amino acid sequence: CSASYWGQPQHF.